The rows below give T cell receptor beta chains drawn from one sample of a study of blood T cells in healthy people across ages. MiXCR was run by TCRdb on the 5' RACE reads, yielding one entry per CDR3 protein. The table lists around 1,000,000 distinct CDR3 sequences, almost 25% of them singletons. These data are also associated with another study on T cells of mothers and their children.

The source material was blood. The origin of the receptors is a girl aged 2 to 9 in good health. The CDR3 runs from the conserved cysteine through the conserved F or W. The order of the fields is D gene, J gene, V gene, clone size, CDR3 protein, CDR3 DNA. A D gene is named only where the DNA matches it firmly. Size is stated for part of the rows, as once, few or many counts, or as a class when the clone is expanded.

D gene: .
J gene: TRBJ1-4
V gene: TRBV9
clone size: few
CDR3 protein: CASSVGSTNEKLFF
CDR3 DNA: TGTGCCAGCAGCGTAGGGTCAACTAATGAAAAACTGTTTTTT

D gene: TRBD1
J gene: TRBJ1-6
V gene: TRBV2
clone size: .
CDR3 protein: CASSADRGNSPLHF
CDR3 DNA: TGTGCCAGCAGTGCGGACAGGGGGAATTCACCCCTCCACTTT

D gene: TRBD2
J gene: TRBJ2-5
V gene: TRBV20-1
clone size: .
CDR3 protein: CSASITASGRAGETQYF
CDR3 DNA: TGCAGTGCTAGCATCACGGCTAGCGGGAGGGCCGGGGAGACCCAGTACTTC

D gene: .
J gene: TRBJ2-5
V gene: TRBV12-5
clone size: few
CDR3 protein: CASGFETGNQSSQETQYF
CDR3 DNA: TGTGCTAGTGGTTTCGAGACAGGCAACCAGTCGAGCCAAGAGACCCAGTACTTC

D gene: .
J gene: TRBJ2-1
V gene: TRBV15
clone size: .
CDR3 protein: CATSRELNEQFF
CDR3 DNA: TGTGCCACCAGCAGAGAGCTAAATGAGCAGTTCTTC

D gene: .
J gene: TRBJ2-6
V gene: TRBV6-5
clone size: few
CDR3 protein: CASARSGANVLTF
CDR3 DNA: TGTGCCAGCGCCCGCTCTGGGGCCAACGTCCTGACTTTC

D gene: TRBD1
J gene: TRBJ2-1
V gene: TRBV13
clone size: few
CDR3 protein: CASSSPGQGFGEQFF
CDR3 DNA: TGTGCCAGCAGCTCCCCGGGACAGGGGTTCGGGGAGCAGTTCTTC

D gene: .
J gene: TRBJ2-2
V gene: TRBV27
clone size: .
CDR3 protein: CASKILNTGELFF
CDR3 DNA: TGTGCCAGCAAGATACTGAACACCGGGGAGCTGTTTTTT

D gene: .
J gene: TRBJ2-3
V gene: TRBV27
clone size: few
CDR3 protein: CASSPLLQASTDTQYF
CDR3 DNA: TGTGCCAGCAGTCCACTCTTGCAGGCTAGCACAGATACGCAGTATTTT

D gene: .
J gene: TRBJ2-5
V gene: TRBV10-3
clone size: .
CDR3 protein: CAIRLESQETQYF
CDR3 DNA: TGTGCCATCAGGCTAGAATCCCAAGAGACCCAGTACTTC

D gene: TRBD1
J gene: TRBJ2-7
V gene: TRBV13
clone size: .
CDR3 protein: CASSSIPGQTTYEQYF
CDR3 DNA: TGTGCCAGCAGCTCGATACCGGGACAGACCACCTACGAGCAGTACTTC

D gene: .
J gene: TRBJ1-1
V gene: TRBV7-2
clone size: .
CDR3 protein: CASSLRFPTGGTEAFF
CDR3 DNA: TGTGCCAGCAGCTTAAGGTTTCCCACGGGGGGCACTGAAGCTTTCTTT

D gene: .
J gene: TRBJ2-5
V gene: TRBV7-9
clone size: .
CDR3 protein: CASSLADNRPSQETQYF
CDR3 DNA: TGTGCCAGCAGCTTAGCGGACAACCGACCAAGCCAAGAGACCCAGTACTTC

D gene: .
J gene: TRBJ2-5
V gene: TRBV7-3
clone size: many
CDR3 protein: CASSRAIGFQETQYF
CDR3 DNA: TGTGCCAGCAGCCGAGCAATTGGTTTCCAAGAGACCCAGTACTTC

D gene: .
J gene: TRBJ2-1
V gene: TRBV15
clone size: .
CDR3 protein: CATSRAGPFNEQFF
CDR3 DNA: TGTGCCACCAGCAGAGCCGGGCCCTTTAATGAGCAGTTCTTC

D gene: TRBD1
J gene: TRBJ2-3
V gene: TRBV9
clone size: .
CDR3 protein: CASSVEGQFTDTQYF
CDR3 DNA: TGTGCCAGCAGCGTAGAGGGACAGTTCACAGATACGCAGTATTTT